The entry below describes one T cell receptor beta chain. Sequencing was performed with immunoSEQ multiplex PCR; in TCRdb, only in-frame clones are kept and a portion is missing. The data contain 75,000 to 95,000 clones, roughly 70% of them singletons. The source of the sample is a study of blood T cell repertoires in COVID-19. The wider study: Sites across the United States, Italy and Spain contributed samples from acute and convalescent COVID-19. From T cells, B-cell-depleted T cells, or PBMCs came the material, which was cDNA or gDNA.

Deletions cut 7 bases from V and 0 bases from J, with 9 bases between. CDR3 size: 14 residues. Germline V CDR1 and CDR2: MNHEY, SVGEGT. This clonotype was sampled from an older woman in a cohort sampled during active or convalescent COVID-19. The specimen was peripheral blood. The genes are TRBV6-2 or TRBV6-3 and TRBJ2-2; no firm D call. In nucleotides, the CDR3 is TGTGCCAGCATCCCGTTCGCGAACACCGGGGAGCTGTTTTTT. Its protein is CASIPFANTGELFF.